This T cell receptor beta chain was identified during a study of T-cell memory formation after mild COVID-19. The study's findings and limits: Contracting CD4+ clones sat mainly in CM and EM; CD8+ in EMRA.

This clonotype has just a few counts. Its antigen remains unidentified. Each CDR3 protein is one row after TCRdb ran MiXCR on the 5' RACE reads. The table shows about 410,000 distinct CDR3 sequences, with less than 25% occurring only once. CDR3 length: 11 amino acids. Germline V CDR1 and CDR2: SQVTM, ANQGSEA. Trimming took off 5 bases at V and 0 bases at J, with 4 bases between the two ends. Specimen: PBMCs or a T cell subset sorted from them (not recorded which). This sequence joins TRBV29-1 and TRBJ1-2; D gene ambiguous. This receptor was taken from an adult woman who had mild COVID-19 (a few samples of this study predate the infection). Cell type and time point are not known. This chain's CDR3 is CSVLSNYGYTF. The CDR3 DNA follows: TGCAGCGTTCTCTCTAACTATGGCTACACCTTC.